This T cell receptor beta chain was recorded in a study of control samples from healthy donors and cancer patients (dated by TCRdb to 2018 to 2021). The library was obtained by the immunoSEQ multiplex PCR assay. As stored in TCRdb, this immuneACCESS dataset retains in-frame rearrangements with V and J assigned. A fraction of the clones does not appear; measured against another copy, unresolved V genes explain less than half of the discrepancy, and the remainder lacks a known reason. The sample yields approximately 100,000 clones; about nine tenths were counted once. Of the sample, roughly 4.5% falls within the top ten clones. V and J are truncated by 3 bases and 6 bases respectively, leaving an intervening sequence of 9 bases. Taken from the germline V gene, the CDR1 and CDR2 loops are LGHNT and FRNRAP. CDR3 length: 13 amino acids, cysteine to phenylalanine. The retained sequence is limited to the CDR3, 39 bases, with the frame set at the first base.

This clone was recorded only once. It lacks a known antigen. No clone much larger than this one lies a single base away; base qualities are absent. The receptor's source is a human donor in good health. The donor label of this sample is uncertain. The sequence is built from TRBV12-5 and TRBJ2-1, with the D segment identity uncertain. The sequenced sample consisted of blood. CDR3 loop: CASGFDDLNEQFF. The DNA sequence follows: TGTGCTAGTGGTTTCGACGATCTCAATGAGCAGTTCTTC.